This T cell receptor beta chain was obtained from a study of CD8 T cells in ankylosing spondylitis. General study results and limits: Prior literature has documented some motif variants in synovial fluid and blood from reactive arthritis.

This clonotype was counted many times. Its antigen remains unidentified. Scientists made TCR beta libraries using quantitative 5'-RACE with molecular barcodes. TCRdb used MiXCR to reprocess the 5' RACE reads, holding one entry per CDR3 protein. The sample shows 200,000 to 250,000 distinct CDR3 sequences, roughly 25% of them seen only once. Germline CDR1 MNHEY, CDR2 SMNVEV (reference sequence). The CDR3 runs 14 residues. The junction had 5 bases not matched to a gene; V was cut back by 5 bases and J by 2 bases. This TCR derives from a male donor with ankylosing spondylitis or in good health (not recorded which). Source material: blood, either unsorted or a sorted T cell fraction (not recorded which). J is TRBJ2-5 and V is TRBV27; TRBD2 matches 7 bases. DNA for the CDR3: TGTGCCAGCAGTCACCTAGCGGTACAAGAGACCCAGTACTTC. Protein sequence: CASSHLAVQETQYF.